Following are 22 T cell receptor beta chains from one sample sequenced in a study of identical twins. TCRdb called the 5' RACE reads again in MiXCR, with one record for every CDR3 protein. The sample carries 250,000 or so distinct CDR3 sequences, 6% to 8.5% recorded once. The sample was also linked to a second study, of yellow fever vaccine responses in identical twins.

The sample taken for sequencing was CD8+ T cells sorted from blood. The receptors here all came from a young woman in good health.

Ten or more counts support this clonotype. The V gene is TRBV27, the J gene TRBJ2-3; D not certain. Germline loops: CDR1 MNHEY, CDR2 SMNVEV (reference sequence). The CDR3 runs to 13 residues. V gave up 7 bases and J gave up 0 bases, with 8 bases separating them. As DNA, the CDR3 is TGTGCCAGCATGACGTACAGCACAGATACGCAGTATTTT. Translation: CASMTYSTDTQYF.

There are many counts of this clonotype. Here the CDR3 reads CASSPGKGAPGTGELFF. Written as DNA, the CDR3 is TGTGCCAGCAGCCCAGGGAAAGGGGCGCCGGGCACCGGGGAGCTGTTTTTT. The chain is built from TRBV11-2 and TRBJ2-2, with D possibly matching TRBD1 (5 bases). V was shortened by 5 bases and J by 4 bases, with 20 bases between the two germline ends. Germline V CDR1 and CDR2: SGHAT, FQNNGV. This CDR3 contains 17 residues.

The rearrangement uses TRBV2 and TRBJ2-1, with D maybe TRBD2 (5 bases). The V gene's germline CDR1 is SNHLY and CDR2 FYNNEI. There are 16 residues in the CDR3. V shed 1 base and J shed 2 bases, with 12 bases lying between them. The CDR3 here is CASSEVEAAPYNEQFF. CDR3 DNA sequence: TGTGCCAGCAGTGAAGTAGAAGCGGCACCCTACAATGAGCAGTTCTTC. Full variable domain (remainder filled in from reference TRBV2 and TRBJ2-1): EPEVTQTPSHQVTQMGQEVILRCVPISNHLYFYWYRQILGQKVEFLVSFYNNEISEKSEIFDDQFSVERPDGSNFTLKIRSTKLEDSAMYFCASSEVEAAPYNEQFFGPGTRLTVL.

This clonotype was seen at least ten times. This chain joins TRBV11-2 and TRBJ1-2, with D perhaps TRBD1 (5 bases). The germline V gene has CDR1 SGHAT and CDR2 FQNNGV. V was trimmed by 2 bases and J by 4 bases, leaving 14 bases between them. CDR3 size: 15 residues. DNA of the CDR3: TGTGCCAGCAGCTTACTTAAACAGGCGTCCTATGGCTACACCTTC. This encodes CASSLLKQASYGYTF.

This rearrangement joins TRBV27 to TRBJ2-1; TRBD2 might be the D (6 bases). This CDR3 has 17 amino acids. Germline CDR1 and CDR2: MNHEY and SMNVEV (reference sequence). The V end was cut by 8 bases, the J end by 6 bases, with 26 bases between. CDR3 coding DNA: TGTGCCAGCGGGTCCCTCGCAGGGAGGATGTCCAGCAATGAGCAGTTCTTC. It encodes CASGSLAGRMSSNEQFF.

This clonotype was counted between two and nine times. The chain is built from TRBV2 and TRBJ1-1, with unresolved D. V was trimmed by 8 bases and J by 0 bases, leaving 10 bases between them. The CDR3 sequence is 13 residues long. The germline gives CDR1 SNHLY, CDR2 FYNNEI. The DNA for the CDR3 is TGTGCCAGCGGAGCTCGCCTGAACACTGAAGCTTTCTTT. It translates to CASGARLNTEAFF.

The rearrangement joins TRBV25-1 to TRBJ2-1; D gene ambiguous. The length of the CDR3 is 11 residues. V dropped 8 bases and J dropped 4 bases, with 6 bases sitting between them. Germline V gene sequence: CDR1 MGHDK, CDR2 SYGVNS. The CDR3 loop reads CASEFYNEQFF. For the CDR3, the DNA is TGTGCCAGCGAATTTTACAATGAGCAGTTCTTC.

CDR3 amino acids: CASSLTPTGHEQYF. DNA of the CDR3: TGTGCCAGCTCATTAACCCCCACGGGACACGAGCAGTACTTC. The chain combines TRBV27 with TRBJ2-7; D might be TRBD1 or TRBD2, each matching 5 bases. Germline assignment: CDR1 MNHEY and CDR2 SMNVEV (reference sequence). V was cut by 8 bases and J by 5 bases, with 19 bases left in between. CDR3 length: 14 residues.

The chain combines TRBV7-2 with TRBJ1-6; D remains unclear. Germline V lookup: CDR1 SGHTA, CDR2 FQGNSA. This CDR3 spans 15 amino acids. The V end lost 6 bases, the J end lost 1 base, and 10 bases lay between the germline ends. The CDR3 coding sequence is TGTGCCAGCAGTAACCCGGGTTCCTATAATTCACCCCTCCACTTT. Protein sequence: CASSNPGSYNSPLHF.

The chain employs TRBV7-9 and TRBJ1-1; unclear D gene. The CDR3 length is 13 residues. V lost 6 bases to trimming and J lost 5 bases, with 13 bases between them. The germline V gene has CDR1 SEHNR and CDR2 FQNEAQ (reference sequence). The CDR3 DNA sequence: TGTGCCAGCAGGGATCAAAAGTTGACTGAAGCTTTCTTT. It codes for CASRDQKLTEAFF.

This clonotype showed up many times. This chain connects TRBV20-1 to TRBJ2-7; either TRBD1 or TRBD2 may supply D (5 bases each). Germline V gives CDR1 DFQATT, CDR2 SNEGSKA (reference sequence). V was trimmed by 6 bases and J by 0 bases, leaving 12 bases between them. This CDR3 is built from 13 residues. The CDR3 coding sequence is TGCAGTGCAGAGGGACGAAGCTCCTACGAGCAGTACTTC. This encodes CSAEGRSSYEQYF.

This clonotype was observed many times. The V gene is TRBV4-1, the J gene TRBJ2-5; possible D gene TRBD2, 5 bases. The CDR3 extends over 17 amino acids. Trimming cost V 2 bases and J 1 base, with 17 bases left between them. CDR1 and CDR2 (germline): MGHRA, YSYEKL. The CDR3 region is CASSQSEASGLQETQYF. As DNA, the CDR3 is TGCGCCAGCAGCCAATCCGAGGCATCTGGACTCCAAGAGACCCAGTACTTC.

This clonotype was seen a few times. Mismatch with germline at one junction end may stem from a read error. The J gene is TRBJ2-1, the V gene TRBV12-3 or TRBV12-4; 8 positions match TRBD2. CDR3 length equals 18 residues. The chain's CDR3 is CACSYPSEPGTSFDEQFF. CDR3 coding DNA: TGTGCCTGCAGCTACCCCTCTGAACCCGGGACTAGTTTCGATGAGCAGTTCTTC.

The CDR3 protein is CSVAGTSGDSTDTQYF. The CDR3 DNA reads TGCAGCGTTGCGGGGACTAGCGGGGATAGCACAGATACGCAGTATTTT. The chain combines TRBV29-1 with TRBJ2-3, with 13 bases that match TRBD2. V gave up 4 bases and J gave up 0 bases; unmatched junction bases: 4. Germline CDR1 is SQVTM and CDR2 is ANQGSEA. There are 16 residues in the CDR3.

This CDR3 is CSARDLLGSGGPDQETQYF. CDR3 coding DNA: TGCAGTGCTAGAGATCTTCTTGGTAGCGGGGGGCCGGACCAAGAGACCCAGTACTTC. The chain is built from TRBV20-1 and TRBJ2-5; the match to TRBD2 covers 10 bases. V lost 0 bases, J lost 0 bases, and 13 bases stayed unmatched. This CDR3 contains 19 residues. CDR1 DFQATT and CDR2 SNEGSKA come from the germline V gene (reference sequence).

As regards this clonotype: An end of the junction does not agree with germline; a read error may underlie this. The V gene is TRBV20-1, the J gene TRBJ2-1; D not resolved. Germline loops: CDR1 DFQATT, CDR2 SNEGSKA (reference sequence). The CDR3 consists of 8 residues. CDR3 sequence (DNA): TGCAGTGCTAGAGGAGGACTCTTC. This translates into CSARGGLF.

V usage is TRBV7-9 and J usage is TRBJ2-5; possible D gene TRBD1, 5 bases. The germline V and J ends were trimmed by 3 bases and 1 base, with 12 bases remaining between them. Per germline, CDR1 SEHNR and CDR2 FQNEAQ (reference sequence). The CDR3 is 15 residues long. The CDR3 bases are TGTGCCAGCAGCTTGGGTCAAAGGGGCCAAGAGACCCAGTACTTC. Its protein is CASSLGQRGQETQYF.

The V and J genes are TRBV6-1 and TRBJ2-7; D is unclear. Germline CDR1 is MNHNS and CDR2 is SASEGT. CDR3 length: 13 residues. V lost 6 bases to trimming and J lost 7 bases, with 16 bases between them. CDR3 sequence reads: CASSHRGDGEQYV. The CDR3 nucleotides read TGTGCCAGCAGCCACCGCGGCGATGGAGAGCAGTACGTC.

This clonotype was observed many times. The gene calls are TRBV11-2 and TRBJ1-1, with TRBD1 as a possible D gene (6 bases). The CDR3 has 14 residues. The germline CDR1 and CDR2 sequences are SGHAT and FQNNGV. Between the trimmed V and J ends, which lost 8 bases and 1 base, there was a span of 14 bases. CDR3 amino acids: CASHTGFANTEAFF. In DNA form, the CDR3 reads TGTGCCAGCCACACAGGGTTTGCGAACACTGAAGCTTTCTTT.

This chain uses TRBV12-3 or TRBV12-4 with TRBJ2-7; the match to TRBD1 covers 9 bases. Trimming at V came to 5 bases and at J to 5 bases, leaving 7 bases not matched to a gene. The CDR3 runs to 14 residues. This CDR3 reads CASSPGTGIHEQYF. As DNA, the CDR3 is TGTGCCAGCAGTCCCGGGACAGGGATCCACGAGCAGTACTTC.

The sample holds many counts of this clonotype. The gene calls are TRBV14 and TRBJ2-7; D is uncertain. The CDR3 runs to 12 residues. From germline, CDR1 is SGHDN and CDR2 FVKESK. The V end lost 4 bases, the J end lost 4 bases, and 8 bases lay between the germline ends. The DNA of the CDR3 is TGTGCCAGCAGCCCAACCACGTACGAGCAGTACTTC. Its translation: CASSPTTYEQYF.

This clonotype was seen more than once but under ten times. V usage is TRBV24-1 and J usage is TRBJ2-1; no clear D. The V end lost 1 base, the J end lost 5 bases, and 14 bases lay between the germline ends. Germline-derived CDR1 and CDR2 are KGHDR and SFDVKD. The CDR3 covers 16 residues. CDR3 amino acids: CATSDFQDAANNEQFF. The CDR3 coding sequence is TGTGCCACCAGTGATTTCCAGGATGCGGCTAACAATGAGCAGTTCTTC.